This T cell receptor (beta chain) is drawn from a study of T cell repertoires in cytomegalovirus infection. Turning to the study itself: CMV infection and matching HLA type were both indicated by public TCR beta signatures. Regarding the study as a whole: Carriers of CMV and the relevant HLA type were discriminated by public TCR beta frequency. Predominance within the ex vivo response was attributable to HLA-C-restricted CMV-specific TCR beta clonotypes.

Ten or more counts support this clonotype. The antigen is undetermined. MiXCR was run by TCRdb on the reads, yielding one entry per CDR3 protein. The sample lists fewer than 400,000 distinct CDR3 sequences, approximately 18% occurring once. CDR3 length equals 13 residues. The J segment lost 1 base and the V segment lost 8 bases, leaving 5 bases of the junction unmatched. Germline V gene sequence: CDR1 MNHEY, CDR2 SVGEGT. The sequence derives from a human donor in good health (CMV status not recorded). Some clones in this sample may be carry-over from other donors' samples. The sample comprised PBMCs. This sequence joins TRBV6-2 or TRBV6-3 and TRBJ2-7; 7 bases agree with TRBD1. CDR3 coding DNA: TGTGCCAGCGGGACAGTCATTTCCTACGAGCAGTACTTC. Translating gives CASGTVISYEQYF.